The 3 T cell receptor beta chains below come from one sample, sequenced in a study of CD8+ T cells in alopecia areata. cDNA reverse transcribed from extracted RNA served as the sequencing template. The data were produced by immunoSEQ multiplex PCR, yet TCRdb's version contains in-frame clones alone and is incomplete. Counted here are roughly 210,000 clones, less than 50% occurring once; the ten biggest clones make up roughly 2.6%. Noted treatment: oral pan-JAK inhibitor, 5-10 mg twice daily. This specimen was CD4+ T cells sorted from blood, taken at approximately week 39, from a patient treated with tofacitinib. Receptors originate from a human donor with alopecia areata.

There are a few counts of this clone. J is TRBJ2-3 and V is TRBV4-2, with D possibly being TRBD2 (6 bases). The germline V gene encodes CDR1 LGHNA and CDR2 YNFKEQ. The CDR3 is made up of 16 amino acids. The V gene lost 4 bases and the J gene lost 0 bases, with 14 bases spanning the gap. CDR3 coding DNA: TGTGCCAGCAGCCCAGCGGCGGGAAAAAGCACAGATACGCAGTATTTT. This gives the protein CASSPAAGKSTDTQYF.

This clone was detected only a few times. This chain uses TRBV29-1 with TRBJ2-2; 13 bases fit TRBD2. J lost 7 bases, V lost 6 bases, and 8 bases had no gene match. Per germline, CDR1 SQVTM and CDR2 ANQGSEA. The length of the CDR3 is 15 residues. The CDR3 DNA reads TGCAGCGTCAGGACTAGCGGGAGCTCTGGCGGGGAGCTGTTTTTT. Residues: CSVRTSGSSGGELFF.

This clone was counted a few times. The chain uses TRBV23-1 and TRBJ2-5, with D perhaps matching TRBD2 (6 bases). TRBV23-1 is an ORF; its function is uncertain. CDR3 length: 14 amino acids. The V gene lost 9 bases and the J gene lost 2 bases, with 16 bases spanning the gap. CDR3 amino acids: CASTGAGSQETQYF. CDR3 DNA sequence: TGCGCCAGTACTGGGGCGGGAAGTCAAGAGACCCAGTACTTC.